Sequencing of this TCR beta chain was carried out in a study of blood T cell repertoires in COVID-19. Recruitment covered 20 to 25 US areas and drew participants whose ages spanned roughly 18 to 89 years. For recovered donors of Cohort 3, there were two negative PCRs, clearance, or symptom resolution. The protocol was immunoSEQ multiplex PCR, while the TCRdb copy is restricted to in-frame clones and leaves out a portion. The sample holds 200,000 to 250,000 clones; 70% to 85% are singletons and the top ten take 3% to 4%. J was trimmed by 0 bases and V by 3 bases; bases with no gene match: 11. Germline V CDR1 and CDR2: MNHNS, SASEGT. CDR3 length: 18 residues.

V and J are TRBV6-1 and TRBJ1-5; 7 nucleotides align to TRBD1. This TCR was sampled from a woman aged 60-70 years who had recovered from COVID-19. The sequencing input was PBMCs or T cells enriched from blood (not recorded which). The CDR3 DNA follows: TGTGCCAGCAGTGACCGCCGGGGGACAGATTTTAGCAATCAGCCCCAGCATTTT. Translated: CASSDRRGTDFSNQPQHF.